Following are 5 T cell receptor beta chains from one sample sequenced in a study of T-cell reconstitution after alpha-beta-depleted transplantation in children. The library targeted TCRbeta and was prepared with unique molecular identifiers. MiXCR was run by TCRdb on the PCR reads, yielding one entry per CDR3 protein. The profile shows approximately 500,000 distinct CDR3 sequences, roughly a quarter of them singletons. The sample was PBMCs, taken before TCRalphabeta/CD19-depleted stem cell transplant. These receptors came from a boy under two years old with Wiskott-Aldrich syndrome, due to receive a stem cell transplant.

The sample holds one count of this clonotype. The rearrangement uses TRBV19 and TRBJ1-5; 8 nucleotides agree with TRBD1. CDR3 size: 16 residues. Unmatched junction bases numbered 7, after V lost 6 bases and J lost 0 bases. Per the germline V gene, CDR1 is LNHDA and CDR2 is SQIVND (reference sequence). In nucleotides, the CDR3 is TGTGCCAGTAGACTCGGGACAGGTCATAGCAATCAGCCCCAGCATTTT. Encoded protein: CASRLGTGHSNQPQHF.

In this sample, this clonotype turned up a few times. This sequence joins TRBV24-1 and TRBJ2-5; no clear D. The V end lost 4 bases, the J end lost 5 bases, and 4 bases lay between the germline ends. Germline V gene data show CDR1 as KGHDR and CDR2 as SFDVKD. There are 11 residues in the CDR3. CDR3 in amino acids: CATSDDETQYF. The DNA for the CDR3 is TGTGCCACCAGTGACGATGAGACCCAGTACTTC.

V is TRBV5-1 and J is TRBJ2-3, with D possibly being TRBD1 (5 bases). The CDR3 extends over 15 amino acids. Between the trimmed V and J ends, which lost 0 bases and 6 bases, there was a span of 14 bases. Germline V gene sequence: CDR1 SGHRS, CDR2 YFSETQ. CDR3 residues: CASSLGTFVSDTQYF. The DNA for the CDR3 is TGCGCCAGCAGCTTGGGGACATTTGTATCCGATACGCAGTATTTT.

This clonotype was seen only a few times. The J gene is TRBJ2-7, the V gene TRBV9; D is perhaps TRBD1 (6 bases). CDR3 length equals 14 residues. The germline gives CDR1 SGDLS, CDR2 YYNGEE. The V and J ends lost 3 bases and 2 bases respectively, with 12 bases between them. CDR3 DNA: TGTGCCAGCAGCGCAGGGGACGCGACCTACGAGCAGTACTTC. Its translation is CASSAGDATYEQYF.

This clonotype was seen more than once but under ten times. The chain employs TRBV20-1 and TRBJ2-5; D not certain. Germline loops: CDR1 DFQATT, CDR2 SNEGSKA (reference sequence). The CDR3 covers 15 residues. Trimming cost V 3 bases and J 5 bases, with 19 bases left between them. CDR3 coding DNA: TGCAGTGCTAGTAGCCTCGGCGCATTATCGGAGACCCAGTACTTC. It translates to CSASSLGALSETQYF.